The next 10 T cell receptor beta chains were all read from a single sample in a study of regulatory T cells in long-lasting Graves disease. Both iRepertoire HTBI primers and Arm-PCR of CDR3 regions were used to build the TCR beta libraries. Each CDR3 protein is one row after TCRdb ran MiXCR on the multiplex PCR reads. Of under 300,000 distinct CDR3 sequences in the sample, approximately 18% were seen once. Described time point: newly diagnosed GD, antithyroid drugs for less than 3 months. The TCR library was made from RNA extracted from PBMCs. This same sample was also taken into another study, of T cells in Graves' hyperthyroidism and ophthalmopathy.

This material consisted of peripheral blood mononuclear cells (PBMCs), taken at new diagnosis, from a patient treated with antithyroid drugs. The source of these receptors is a young woman with Graves disease.

This clonotype has at least ten counts. This chain connects TRBV11-2 to TRBJ1-2; 9 nucleotides agree with TRBD1. The germline gives CDR1 SGHAT, CDR2 FQNNGV. V dropped 0 bases and J dropped 7; count of bases not matched to a gene: 6. This CDR3 has 15 residues. The CDR3 is CASSLDMGTGFGYTF. In DNA form, the CDR3 reads TGTGCCAGCAGCTTAGATATGGGGACAGGGTTTGGCTACACCTTC.

This clonotype was picked up many times. V usage is TRBV13 and J usage is TRBJ1-1, with 9 bases identical to TRBD1. CDR1 and CDR2 from the germline V gene are PRHDT and FYEKMQ (reference sequence). This CDR3 has 16 residues. V was pared by 5 bases and J by 0 bases, with 7 bases of the junction left unmatched. The DNA of the CDR3 is TGTGCCAGCAGCCACCGGGACAGGGAATTGAACACTGAAGCTTTCTTT. As protein: CASSHRDRELNTEAFF.

This clonotype was found many times. J is TRBJ1-2 and V is TRBV27, with 9 bases fitting TRBD1. Germline V lookup: CDR1 MNHEY, CDR2 SMNVEV (reference sequence). V was pared by 4 bases and J by 6 bases, with 9 bases of the junction left unmatched. The CDR3 length is 15 residues. The CDR3 sequence is CASSSLDRGSNGYTF. CDR3 nucleotide sequence: TGTGCCAGCAGTTCCCTCGACAGGGGGAGTAATGGCTACACCTTC.

For this clonotype: A far larger clone is one base from this, pointing to a likely read error. This chain uses TRBV12-3 or TRBV12-4 with TRBJ2-3, with 14 positions matching TRBD2. This CDR3 is 17 amino acids long. The CDR3 DNA reads as TGTGCCAGCACCCCTCCCGGGACTAGCGGGGGACGGGAGACCCGGTACTTC. Its translation: CASTPPGTSGGRETRYF.

This rearrangement joins TRBV19 to TRBJ2-7; a weak D match, TRBD1 (5 bases). The CDR3 runs to 14 residues. The germline V gene encodes CDR1 LNHDA and CDR2 SQIVND (reference sequence). V lost 8 bases, J lost 0 bases, and 14 bases lay in between. CDR3 sequence reads: CASAPGRNSYEQYF. CDR3 coding DNA: TGTGCCAGTGCTCCAGGGCGGAACTCCTACGAGCAGTACTTC.

The chain links TRBV19 to TRBJ1-1, with D possibly TRBD1 on 6 matching bases. V was shortened by 0 bases and J by 6 bases, with 20 bases between the two germline ends. The CDR3 is made up of 17 amino acids. In germline, CDR1 is LNHDA, CDR2 SQIVND (reference sequence). CDR3 nucleotides: TGTGCCAGTAGTATAGACAACAGGGTAGGCGTTAGGCCTGAAGCTTTCTTT. Translated: CASSIDNRVGVRPEAFF.

In this sample, this clonotype turned up a few times. V is TRBV5-1 and J is TRBJ2-1, with 9 bases lining up with TRBD2. Per the germline V gene, CDR1 is SGHRS and CDR2 is YFSETQ. This CDR3 region has 14 residues. Germline trimming cut 9 bases from V and 4 bases from J; bases unmatched to any gene: 8. The CDR3: CATRETSGYNEQFF. The CDR3 coding sequence is TGCGCCACCCGGGAGACTAGCGGATACAATGAGCAGTTCTTC.

The sample holds many counts of this clonotype. The chain has TRBV29-1 and TRBJ1-2; no firm D call. V lost 3 bases to trimming and J lost 4 bases, with 6 bases between them. The V gene's germline CDR1 is SQVTM and CDR2 ANQGSEA. This CDR3 comprises 11 residues. The CDR3 DNA reads as TGCAGCGTTGACCCGGGCTATGGCTACACCTTC. This sequence encodes CSVDPGYGYTF.

Details on this clonotype: The likely explanation is a read error, given a far larger clone one base away. This rearrangement joins TRBV12-3 or TRBV12-4 to TRBJ2-7; TRBD2 aligns across 9 bases. The CDR3 length is 15 residues. The trim removed 1 base at V and 7 bases at J, leaving 8 bases unmatched. The CDR3 sequence: CASSLESGGYNEQYF. CDR3 coding DNA: TGTGCCAGCAGTTTAGAAAGCGGGGGGTACAATGAGCAGTACTTC.

In its sample, this clonotype was seen many times. The genes are TRBV7-8 and TRBJ1-1; D ambiguous. Germline V gives CDR1 SGHVS, CDR2 FQNEAQ. Trimming removed 3 bases at V and 0 bases at J, with 14 bases between. The CDR3 extends over 16 amino acids. The CDR3 is CASSFMDAGLNTEAFF. The CDR3 DNA sequence: TGTGCCAGCAGCTTCATGGACGCAGGCCTGAACACTGAAGCTTTCTTT.